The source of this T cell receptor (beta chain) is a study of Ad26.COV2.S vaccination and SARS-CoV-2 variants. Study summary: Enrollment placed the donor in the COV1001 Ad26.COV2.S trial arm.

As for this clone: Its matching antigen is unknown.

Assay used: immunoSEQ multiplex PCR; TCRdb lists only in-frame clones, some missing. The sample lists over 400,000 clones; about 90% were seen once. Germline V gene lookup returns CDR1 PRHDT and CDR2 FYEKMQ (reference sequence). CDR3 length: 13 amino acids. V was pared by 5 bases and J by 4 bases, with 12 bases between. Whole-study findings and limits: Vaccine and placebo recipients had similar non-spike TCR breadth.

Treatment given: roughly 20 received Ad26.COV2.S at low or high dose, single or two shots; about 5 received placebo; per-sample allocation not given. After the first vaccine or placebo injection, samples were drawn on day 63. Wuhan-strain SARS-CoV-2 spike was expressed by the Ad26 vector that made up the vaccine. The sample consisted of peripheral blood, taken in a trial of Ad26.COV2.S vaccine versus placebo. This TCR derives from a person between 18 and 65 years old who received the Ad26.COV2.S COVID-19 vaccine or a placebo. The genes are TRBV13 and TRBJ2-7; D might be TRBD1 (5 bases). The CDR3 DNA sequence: TGTGCCAGCAGCATGGTTGGGGCATACGAGCAGTACTTC. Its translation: CASSMVGAYEQYF.